These 29 T cell receptor beta chains originate from one sample sequenced in a study of CD8 T cells in ankylosing spondylitis. Using its own MiXCR run on the 5' RACE reads, TCRdb lists one record per CDR3 protein. The data hold over 150,000 distinct CDR3 sequences, with 15% to 20% observed a single time. Sequenced material: blood, either unsorted or a sorted T cell fraction (not recorded which). All receptors derive from a male donor between 5 and 29 years old with ankylosing spondylitis or in good health (not recorded which).

This clonotype was seen a few times. This chain joins TRBV29-1 and TRBJ2-1; a possible D gene is TRBD2 (6 bases). Trimming shortened V by 7 bases and J by 4 bases, and 23 bases separated the two germline ends. Germline V gene data show CDR1 as SQVTM and CDR2 as ANQGSEA. The CDR3 is 16 residues long. The CDR3 reads CSARWRAPGRYNEQFF. The CDR3 coding sequence is TGCAGCGCCAGGTGGAGGGCCCCAGGGAGATACAATGAGCAGTTCTTC.

This clonotype was observed at least ten times. This chain joins TRBV10-3 and TRBJ1-1; D unclear. The CDR3 is made up of 14 amino acids. Germline lookup yields CDR1 ENHRY and CDR2 SYGVKD. The V end was cut by 3 bases, the J end by 0 bases, with 8 bases between. CDR3 residues: CAISDGGVNTEAFF. The CDR3 region has the DNA TGTGCCATCAGTGACGGAGGAGTGAACACTGAAGCTTTCTTT.

The V and J genes are TRBV28 and TRBJ2-1; the D gene is possibly TRBD1 (6 bases). Germline CDR1 reads MDHEN; CDR2 reads SYDVKM. The CDR3 length is 16 residues. Trimming pared 5 bases from V and 2 bases from J, leaving 16 bases between. CDR3 bases: TGTGCCAGCAGTACCATGACAGGCGATACCTACAATGAGCAGTTCTTC. Its translation is CASSTMTGDTYNEQFF.

This sequence joins TRBV4-2 and TRBJ2-1, with D possibly being TRBD2 (6 bases). Per germline, CDR1 LGHNA and CDR2 YNFKEQ. V lost 4 bases and J 5 bases, leaving 12 bases between the germline ends. There are 14 residues in the CDR3. CDR3 residues: CASSPGDGDNEQFF. CDR3 bases: TGTGCCAGCAGCCCGGGGGATGGGGACAATGAGCAGTTCTTC.

The rearrangement links TRBV29-1 to TRBJ2-1; D unclear. From germline, CDR1 is SQVTM and CDR2 ANQGSEA. The CDR3 totals 11 residues. Trimming cost V 6 bases and J 15 bases, with 18 bases left between them. CDR3: CSVEQRTELFF. The DNA for the CDR3 is TGCAGCGTCGAGCAACGGACGGAATTGTTCTTC.

In its sample, this clonotype was seen many times. This chain links TRBV12-3 or TRBV12-4 with TRBJ1-1, with 8 bases identical to TRBD1. The CDR3 runs to 14 residues. With V trimmed by 7 bases and J by 5 bases, 9 bases remained unmatched. The CDR3 DNA is TGTGCCAGCACTCCGGGACAGGCTCGTACTGAAGCTTTCTTT. It encodes CASTPGQARTEAFF.

V and J are TRBV10-1 and TRBJ2-3, with a possible D match to TRBD1 (5 bases). The CDR3 is 15 amino acids. Germline V gives CDR1 WNHNN, CDR2 SYGVQD (reference sequence). Trimming took 6 bases from V and 2 from J, leaving 15 bases between them. The CDR3 DNA reads as TGCGCCAGCAGCACGGACATTCGGACCACAGATACGCAGTATTTT. It is translated as CASSTDIRTTDTQYF.

This clonotype was counted at least ten times. J is TRBJ2-2 and V is TRBV7-8; maybe TRBD1 (5 bases). The germline V gene encodes CDR1 SGHVS and CDR2 FQNEAQ. CDR3 size: 16 residues. V was clipped by 1 base and J by 6 bases, with 15 bases between them. CDR3 loop: CASSLGRQGLPGELFF. The CDR3 nucleotides are TGTGCCAGCAGCTTAGGCAGGCAGGGCCTGCCCGGGGAGCTGTTTTTT.

In its sample, this clonotype was seen once. V and J are TRBV20-1 and TRBJ2-7; no firm D call. Germline CDR1 DFQATT, CDR2 SNEGSKA (reference sequence). Trimming stripped 6 bases from V and 9 bases from J, with 15 bases between. The CDR3 runs 11 residues. This CDR3 reads CSASPATGQYF. CDR3 bases: TGCAGTGCCTCTCCAGCCACGGGGCAGTACTTC.

This clonotype was found many times. V and J are TRBV12-3 or TRBV12-4 and TRBJ2-2; TRBD1 aligns across 8 bases. Germline trimming cut 5 bases from V and 5 bases from J; bases unmatched to any gene: 7. The CDR3 is 15 amino acids. CDR3 in amino acids: CASSRQGSGTGELFF. CDR3 DNA sequence: TGTGCCAGCAGTCGACAGGGGAGTGGGACCGGGGAGCTGTTTTTT.

V usage is TRBV7-6 and J usage is TRBJ2-1; TRBD2 aligns across 8 bases. Germline V gives CDR1 SGHVS, CDR2 FNYEAQ. V shed 1 base and J 6 bases; nucleotides not matched to a gene: 11. The CDR3 loop spans 17 amino acids. The CDR3 region has the DNA TGTGCCAGCAGCTTAGGAGGGACTAGTGTGGGGAGCAATGAGCAGTTCTTC. This encodes CASSLGGTSVGSNEQFF.

CDR3 residues: CAWRSREAPTDTQYF. CDR3 nucleotides: TGTGCCTGGAGGAGTCGGGAGGCTCCTACAGATACGCAGTATTTT. J is TRBJ2-3 and V is TRBV30; 7 bases fit TRBD2. This CDR3 contains 15 residues. V trimming: 3 bases; J trimming: 3 bases; junction bases outside the gene matches: 9. CDR1 is GTSNPN and CDR2 is SVGIG in the germline V gene (reference sequence).

The table lists this clonotype with many counts. V and J are TRBV7-7 and TRBJ2-2; possibly TRBD2 for D (6 bases). The CDR3 loop spans 15 amino acids. The V and J ends lost 0 bases and 6 bases respectively, with 11 bases between them. Germline V gene data show CDR1 as SSHAT and CDR2 as FNYEAQ (reference sequence). This CDR3 is CASSLASGEPGELFF. The CDR3 DNA is TGTGCCAGCAGCTTAGCTTCGGGGGAACCCGGGGAGCTGTTTTTT.

The rearrangement links TRBV24-1 to TRBJ2-6, with D possibly being TRBD2 (5 bases). The CDR3 has 17 amino acids. Per the germline V gene, CDR1 is KGHDR and CDR2 is SFDVKD. Trimming removed 2 bases at V and 2 bases at J, with 12 bases between. CDR3 sequence reads: CATSDSGILAGANVLTF. The CDR3 DNA reads TGTGCCACCAGTGATTCCGGGATCCTTGCTGGGGCCAACGTCCTGACTTTC.

The table lists this clonotype with many counts. This chain joins TRBV12-3 or TRBV12-4 and TRBJ1-2; 8 bases fit TRBD1. Trimming removed 3 bases from V and 5 bases from J; junction bases left unmatched: 5. The CDR3 length is 14 residues. The chain's CDR3 is CASSLAGTGYGYTF. As DNA, the CDR3 is TGTGCCAGCAGTTTGGCTGGGACAGGTTATGGCTACACCTTC.

At least ten counts were recorded for this clonotype. The rearrangement joins TRBV5-1 to TRBJ1-4, with 7 bases lining up with TRBD1. The CDR3 is 19 residues long. The germline V gene has CDR1 SGHRS and CDR2 YFSETQ. Trimming cost V 0 bases and J 3 bases; bases outside gene matches: 14. CDR3 DNA sequence: TGCGCCAGCAGCTTGGGGACAGGACCGGCTGGGGTGCCTAATGAAAAACTGTTTTTT. This sequence encodes CASSLGTGPAGVPNEKLFF.

CDR3: CASSSRLEETQYF. Here the CDR3 DNA reads TGTGCCAGCAGCTCCAGACTAGAAGAGACCCAGTACTTC. The genes are TRBV11-3 and TRBJ2-5, with a weak D call TRBD2 (6 bases). The V and J ends lost 4 bases and 3 bases respectively, with 9 bases between them. The germline V gene encodes CDR1 SGHNT and CDR2 YENEEA. The CDR3 loop spans 13 amino acids. The complete variable domain, with remaining parts taken from reference TRBV11-3 and TRBJ2-5, reads EAGVVQSPRYKIIEKKQPVAFWCNPISGHNTLYWYLQNLGQGPELLIRYENEEAVDDSQLPKDRFSAERLKGVDSTLKIQPAELGDSAVYLCASSSRLEETQYFGPGTRLLVL.

This clonotype showed up many times. The chain couples TRBV7-6 to TRBJ2-3; D remains unclear. In germline, CDR1 is SGHVS, CDR2 FNYEAQ. Trimming stripped 5 bases from V and 9 bases from J, with 18 bases between. The CDR3 has 14 amino acids. CDR3 bases: TGTGCCAGCAGCAATCAATACGGAGTCGACACGCAGTATTTT. Amino acid sequence: CASSNQYGVDTQYF.

This clonotype came up many times. This chain connects TRBV10-3 to TRBJ2-1, with 9 bases aligning to TRBD2. The ends lost 11 bases at V and 4 bases at J; junction bases unmatched: 9. The CDR3 is made up of 14 amino acids. Germline assignment: CDR1 ENHRY and CDR2 SYGVKD. The CDR3 is CAAQTSGPYNEQFF. The CDR3 DNA reads TGTGCCGCGCAAACTAGCGGGCCATACAATGAGCAGTTCTTC.

The table lists this clonotype with many counts. The chain links TRBV6-2 or TRBV6-3 to TRBJ2-5; tentative D call: TRBD2 (5 bases). Trimming took 4 bases from V and 5 from J, leaving 14 bases between them. CDR1 MNHEY and CDR2 SVGEGT come from the germline V gene. The CDR3 consists of 14 residues. The CDR3 DNA is TGTGCCAGCAGTTCCATGGACTGGTGGGAGACCCAGTACTTC. Translated, it gives CASSSMDWWETQYF.

In its sample, this clonotype was seen many times. The CDR3 sequence is CASSPGQGAFAKNIQYF. The CDR3 region has the DNA TGCGCCAGCAGCCCCGGACAGGGAGCCTTTGCCAAAAACATTCAGTACTTC. The chain links TRBV4-3 to TRBJ2-4; 8 positions agree with TRBD1. After removal of 4 bases from V and 1 base from J, the junction contained 9 bases not matched to a gene. The CDR3 length is 17 residues. Germline CDR1 is LGHNA and CDR2 is YSLEER.

This clonotype was counted ten times or more. The DNA for the CDR3 is TGTGCCAGCACCCTCAGGGGTCACTATGGCTACACCTTC. Encoded protein: CASTLRGHYGYTF. The rearrangement joins TRBV12-3 or TRBV12-4 to TRBJ1-2; possible D gene TRBD1, 6 bases. Trimming stripped 7 bases from V and 3 bases from J, with 12 bases between. The length of the CDR3 is 13 residues.

This clonotype occurred many times. The J gene is TRBJ2-3, the V gene TRBV27, with D tentatively TRBD2 (5 bases). With 4 bases removed from V and 4 bases from J, the gap between germline ends came to 21 bases. Germline V gene sequence: CDR1 MNHEY, CDR2 SMNVEV (reference sequence). There are 17 residues in the CDR3. The CDR3, as DNA: TGTGCCAGCAGTTCCTCCCCGGAGGAAATATGGCCAGATACGCAGTATTTT. The encoded protein is CASSSSPEEIWPDTQYF.

This clonotype showed up many times. V and J are TRBV20-1 and TRBJ1-1; perhaps TRBD1 as D (6 bases). V was pared by 4 bases and J by 5 bases, with 17 bases between. Germline V gene lookup returns CDR1 DFQATT and CDR2 SNEGSKA (reference sequence). This CDR3 contains 14 residues. The CDR3 region is CSAIGQGLVTEAFF. CDR3 DNA: TGCAGTGCTATCGGTCAGGGGTTGGTAACTGAAGCTTTCTTT.

This clonotype was detected many times. The CDR3 sequence is CSANRDPPDTQYF. The CDR3 DNA is TGCAGTGCTAACCGGGACCCCCCGGATACGCAGTATTTT. The chain links TRBV20-1 to TRBJ2-3; D may be TRBD1 or TRBD2 (5 bases each). This CDR3 is built from 13 residues. The V and J ends lost 4 bases and 6 bases respectively, with 14 bases between them. CDR1 and CDR2 (germline): DFQATT, SNEGSKA (reference sequence).

The chain recombines TRBV15 with TRBJ2-3; 9 nucleotides match TRBD1. The junction had 6 bases not matched to a gene; V was cut back by 2 bases and J by 3 bases. Germline V lookup: CDR1 LNHNV, CDR2 YYDKDF (reference sequence). The CDR3 has 16 amino acids. CDR3 DNA sequence: TGTGCCACCAGCAGAACTACAGGGGGCAGGACAGATACGCAGTATTTT. It is translated as CATSRTTGGRTDTQYF.

This clonotype appeared many times. The chain has TRBV5-1 and TRBJ2-5; D gene unclear. Germline V gene data show CDR1 as SGHRS and CDR2 as YFSETQ. The CDR3 consists of 14 residues. V gave up 4 bases and J gave up 4 bases, with 14 bases separating them. CDR3 sequence (DNA): TGCGCCAGCAGCCCGGTAGGGTCCGGAGAGACCCAGTACTTC. It encodes CASSPVGSGETQYF.

The chain couples TRBV6-5 to TRBJ1-6; 7 bases align to TRBD1. The germline V gene has CDR1 MNHEY and CDR2 SVGAGI. V shed 6 bases and J 8 bases; nucleotides not matched to a gene: 7. There are 14 residues in the CDR3. The CDR3 here is CASRTGTEHSPLHF. CDR3 sequence (DNA): TGTGCCAGCAGGACCGGGACAGAACATTCACCCCTCCACTTT.

The chain joins TRBV6-1 to TRBJ2-3; D is undetermined. From germline, CDR1 is MNHNS and CDR2 SASEGT. Between the trimmed V and J ends, which lost 1 base and 3 bases, there was a span of 11 bases. This CDR3 spans 15 amino acids. CDR3: CASSEGRISTDTQYF. DNA for the CDR3: TGTGCCAGCAGTGAAGGCAGAATATCTACAGATACGCAGTATTTT.